This entry concerns a single T cell receptor beta chain. At one boundary the junction diverges from the germline segment, which might be a read error. The data originate from a study of blood T cell repertoires in COVID-19. Study-wide context: Acute and convalescent COVID-19 specimens originated in the United States, Italy and Spain.

Data came from immunoSEQ multiplex PCR; TCRdb stores just in-frame clones and leaves some out. The table has 85,000 to 95,000 clones, around 86% seen once. Germline CDR1 is SGHTA and CDR2 is FQGNSA. The CDR3 extends over 8 amino acids. Seattle patients were enrolled during active infection and followed longitudinally. The sequence came from a man aged 60-69 years with COVID-19, enrolled during active disease. Sequences were obtained from peripheral blood. The chain is built from TRBV7-2 and TRBJ1-2; D remains ambiguous. CDR3 bases: TGTGCCAGCAGCTTAACAGCCTTC. It translates to CASSLTAF. Complete variable domain (other parts from reference TRBV7-2 and TRBJ1-2): GAGVSQSPSNKVTEKGKDVELRCDPISGHTALYWYRQSLGQGLEFLIYFQGNSAPDKSGLPSDRFSAERTGGSVSTLTIQRTQQEDSAVYLCASSLTAFGSGTRLTVV.